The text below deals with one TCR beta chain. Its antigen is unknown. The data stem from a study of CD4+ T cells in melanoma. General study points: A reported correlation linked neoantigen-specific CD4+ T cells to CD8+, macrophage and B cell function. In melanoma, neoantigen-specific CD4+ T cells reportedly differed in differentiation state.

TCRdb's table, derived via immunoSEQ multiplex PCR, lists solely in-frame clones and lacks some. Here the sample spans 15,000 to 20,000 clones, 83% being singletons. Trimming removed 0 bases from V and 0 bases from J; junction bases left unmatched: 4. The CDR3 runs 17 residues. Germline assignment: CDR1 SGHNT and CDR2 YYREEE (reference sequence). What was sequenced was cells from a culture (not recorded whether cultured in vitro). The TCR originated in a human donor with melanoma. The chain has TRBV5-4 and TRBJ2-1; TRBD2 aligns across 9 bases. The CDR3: CASSLGSGGYSYNEQFF. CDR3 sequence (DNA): TGTGCCAGCAGCTTGGGTAGCGGGGGATACTCCTACAATGAGCAGTTCTTC.